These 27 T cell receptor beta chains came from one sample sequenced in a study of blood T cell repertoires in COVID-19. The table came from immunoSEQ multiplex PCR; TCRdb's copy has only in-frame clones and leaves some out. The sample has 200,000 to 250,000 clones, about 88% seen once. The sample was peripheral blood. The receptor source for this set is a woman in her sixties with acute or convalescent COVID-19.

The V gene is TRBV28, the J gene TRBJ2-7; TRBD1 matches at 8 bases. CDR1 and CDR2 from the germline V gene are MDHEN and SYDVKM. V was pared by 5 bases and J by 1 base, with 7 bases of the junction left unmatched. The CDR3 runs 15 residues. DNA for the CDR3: TGTGCCAGCAGTCCCCCGGACAGGGCTTCCTACGAGCAGTACTTC. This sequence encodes CASSPPDRASYEQYF.

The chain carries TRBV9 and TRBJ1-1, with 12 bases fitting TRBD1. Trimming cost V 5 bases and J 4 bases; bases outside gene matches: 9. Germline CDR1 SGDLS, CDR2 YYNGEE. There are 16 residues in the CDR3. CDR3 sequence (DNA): TGTGCCAGCAGGTCCGGGACAGGGGGCGGGAGCACTGAAGCTTTCTTT. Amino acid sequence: CASRSGTGGGSTEAFF.

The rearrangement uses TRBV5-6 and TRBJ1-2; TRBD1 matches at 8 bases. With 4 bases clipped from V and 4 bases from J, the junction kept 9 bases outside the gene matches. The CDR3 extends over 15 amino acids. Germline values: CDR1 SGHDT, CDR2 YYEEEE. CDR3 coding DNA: TGTGCCAGCAGCCTAGGGACAGGTGGGCTCTATGGCTACACCTTC. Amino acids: CASSLGTGGLYGYTF. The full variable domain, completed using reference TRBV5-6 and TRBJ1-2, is DAGVTQSPTHLIKTRGQQVTLRCSPKSGHDTVSWYQQALGQGPQFIFQYYEEEERQRGNFPDRFSGHQFPNYSSELNVNALLLGDSALYLCASSLGTGGLYGYTFGSGTRLTVV.

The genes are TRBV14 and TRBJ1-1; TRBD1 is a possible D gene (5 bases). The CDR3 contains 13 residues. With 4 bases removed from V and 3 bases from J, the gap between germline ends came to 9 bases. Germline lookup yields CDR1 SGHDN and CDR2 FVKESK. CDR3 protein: CASSRGADTEAFF. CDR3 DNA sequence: TGTGCCAGCAGCCGTGGGGCGGACACTGAAGCTTTCTTT.

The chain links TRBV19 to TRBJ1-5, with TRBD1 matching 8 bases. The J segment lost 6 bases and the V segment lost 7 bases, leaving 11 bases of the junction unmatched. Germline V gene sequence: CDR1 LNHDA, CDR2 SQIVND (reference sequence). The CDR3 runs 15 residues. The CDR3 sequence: CASTLGQVTSQPQHF. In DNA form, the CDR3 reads TGTGCCAGTACCCTGGGACAGGTGACGAGTCAGCCCCAGCATTTT.

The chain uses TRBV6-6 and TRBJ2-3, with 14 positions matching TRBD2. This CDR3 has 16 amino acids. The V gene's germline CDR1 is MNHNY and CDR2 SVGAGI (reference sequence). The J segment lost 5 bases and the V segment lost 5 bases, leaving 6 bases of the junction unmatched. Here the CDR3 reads CASSVTSGGAEDTQYF. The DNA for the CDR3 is TGTGCCAGCAGTGTGACTAGCGGGGGGGCAGAAGATACGCAGTATTTT.

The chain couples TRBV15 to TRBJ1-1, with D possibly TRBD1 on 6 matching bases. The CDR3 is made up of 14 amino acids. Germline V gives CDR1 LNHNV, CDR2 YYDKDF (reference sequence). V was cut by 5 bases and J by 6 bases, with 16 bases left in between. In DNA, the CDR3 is TGTGCCACCAGCGCGGCAGGGGTGCCCCCTGAAGCTTTCTTT. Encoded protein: CATSAAGVPPEAFF.

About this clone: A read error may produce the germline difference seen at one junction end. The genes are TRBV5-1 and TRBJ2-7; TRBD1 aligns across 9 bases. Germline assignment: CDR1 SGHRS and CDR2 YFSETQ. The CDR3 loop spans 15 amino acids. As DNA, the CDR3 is TGCGCCAGCAGCTCCACAAGACAGGGGGTCAACGAGCAATACTTC. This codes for CASSSTRQGVNEQYF.

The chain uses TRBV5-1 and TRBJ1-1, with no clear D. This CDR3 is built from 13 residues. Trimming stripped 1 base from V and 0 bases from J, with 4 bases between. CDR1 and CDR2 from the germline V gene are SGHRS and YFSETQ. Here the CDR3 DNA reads TGCGCCAGCAGCTTGACTGTGAACACTGAAGCTTTCTTT. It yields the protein CASSLTVNTEAFF.

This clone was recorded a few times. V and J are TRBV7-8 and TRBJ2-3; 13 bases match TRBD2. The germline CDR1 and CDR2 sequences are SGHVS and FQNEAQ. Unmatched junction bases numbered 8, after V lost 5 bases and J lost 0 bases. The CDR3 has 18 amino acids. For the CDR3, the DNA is TGTGCCAGCAGCGGTGGACTAGCGGGGGCCTCTAGCACAGATACGCAGTATTTT. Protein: CASSGGLAGASSTDTQYF.

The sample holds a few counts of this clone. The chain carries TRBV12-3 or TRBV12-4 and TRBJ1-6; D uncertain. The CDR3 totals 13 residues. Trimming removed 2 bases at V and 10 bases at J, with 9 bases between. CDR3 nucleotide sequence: TGTGCCAGCAGTTTATCTCAGAACTCACCCCTCCACTTT. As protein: CASSLSQNSPLHF.

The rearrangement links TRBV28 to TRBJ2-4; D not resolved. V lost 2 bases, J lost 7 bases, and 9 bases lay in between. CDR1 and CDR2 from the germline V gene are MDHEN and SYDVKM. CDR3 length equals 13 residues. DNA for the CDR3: TGTGCCAGCAGTTTAGGGCAGTTGAACATTCAGTACTTC. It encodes CASSLGQLNIQYF. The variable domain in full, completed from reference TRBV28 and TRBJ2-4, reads DVKVTQSSRYLVKRTGEKVFLECVQDMDHENMFWYRQDPGLGLRLIYFSYDVKMKEKGDIPEGYSVSREKKERFSLILESASTNQTSMYLCASSLGQLNIQYFGAGTRLSVL.

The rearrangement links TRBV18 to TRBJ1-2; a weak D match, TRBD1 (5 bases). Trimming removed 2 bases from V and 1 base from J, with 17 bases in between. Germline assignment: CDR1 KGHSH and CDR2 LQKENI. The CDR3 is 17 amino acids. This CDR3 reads CASSPGSQGQGNYGYTF. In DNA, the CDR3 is TGTGCCAGCTCACCAGGGTCCCAGGGCCAAGGTAACTATGGCTACACCTTC.

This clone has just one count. The DNA of the CDR3 is TGTGCCACCAGTGAGGGGGGACTGCGTGGGGAGCTGTTTTTT. Its translation: CATSEGGLRGELFF. The V gene is TRBV24-1, the J gene TRBJ2-2; tentatively, D is TRBD2 (6 bases). This CDR3 is built from 14 residues. Germline V gene sequence: CDR1 KGHDR, CDR2 SFDVKD. Trimming stripped 4 bases from V and 8 bases from J, with 13 bases between.

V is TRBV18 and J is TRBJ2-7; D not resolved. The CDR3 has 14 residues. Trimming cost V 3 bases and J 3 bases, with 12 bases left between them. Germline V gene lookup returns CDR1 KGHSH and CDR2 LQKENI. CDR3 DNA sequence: TGTGCCAGCTCACCGAAGCAGGTCCTCTACGAGCAGTACTTC. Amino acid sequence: CASSPKQVLYEQYF.

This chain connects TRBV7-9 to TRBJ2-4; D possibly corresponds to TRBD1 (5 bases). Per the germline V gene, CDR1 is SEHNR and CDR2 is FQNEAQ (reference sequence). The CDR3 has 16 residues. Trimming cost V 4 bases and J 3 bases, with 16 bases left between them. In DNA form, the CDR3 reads TGTGCCAGCAGCTCGACAGACCCAGCTTTCAAAAACATTCAGTACTTC. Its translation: CASSSTDPAFKNIQYF. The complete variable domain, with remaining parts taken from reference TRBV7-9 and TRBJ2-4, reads DTGVSQNPRHKITKRGQNVTFRCDPISEHNRLYWYRQTLGQGPEFLTYFQNEAQLEKSRLLSDRFSAERPKGSFSTLEIQRTEQGDSAMYLCASSSTDPAFKNIQYFGAGTRLSVL.

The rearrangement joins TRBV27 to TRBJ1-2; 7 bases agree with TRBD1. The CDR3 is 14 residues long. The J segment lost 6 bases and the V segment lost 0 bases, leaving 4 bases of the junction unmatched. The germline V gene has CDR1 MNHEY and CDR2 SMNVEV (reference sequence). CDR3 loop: CASSLSTQGDGYTF. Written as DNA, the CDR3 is TGTGCCAGCAGTTTATCGACCCAGGGGGATGGCTACACCTTC.

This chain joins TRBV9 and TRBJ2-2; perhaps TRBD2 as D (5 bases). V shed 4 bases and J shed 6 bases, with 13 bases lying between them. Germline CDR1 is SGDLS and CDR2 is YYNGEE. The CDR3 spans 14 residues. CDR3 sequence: CASSPLRAAGELFF. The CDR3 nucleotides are TGTGCCAGCAGCCCCCTGCGGGCCGCCGGGGAGCTGTTTTTT.

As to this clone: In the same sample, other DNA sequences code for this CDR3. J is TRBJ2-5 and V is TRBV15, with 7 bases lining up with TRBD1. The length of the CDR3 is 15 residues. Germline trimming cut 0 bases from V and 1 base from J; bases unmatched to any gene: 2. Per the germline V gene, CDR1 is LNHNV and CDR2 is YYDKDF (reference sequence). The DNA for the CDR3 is TGTGCCACCAGCAGAGATCCAGGGGGCCAAGAGACCCAGTACTTC. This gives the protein CATSRDPGGQETQYF.

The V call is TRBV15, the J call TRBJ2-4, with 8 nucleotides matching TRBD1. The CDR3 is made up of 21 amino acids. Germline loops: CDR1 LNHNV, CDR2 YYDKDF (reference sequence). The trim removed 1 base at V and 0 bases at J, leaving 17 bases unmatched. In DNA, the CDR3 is TGTGCCACCAGCAGAGTTGCACCGGGGACAGGCGGGCCGTTAGCCAAAAACATTCAGTACTTC. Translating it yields CATSRVAPGTGGPLAKNIQYF. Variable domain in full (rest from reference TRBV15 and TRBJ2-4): DAMVIQNPRYQVTQFGKPVTLSCSQTLNHNVMYWYQQKSSQAPKLLFHYYDKDFNNEADTPDNFQSRRPNTSFCFLDIRSPGLGDTAMYLCATSRVAPGTGGPLAKNIQYFGAGTRLSVL.

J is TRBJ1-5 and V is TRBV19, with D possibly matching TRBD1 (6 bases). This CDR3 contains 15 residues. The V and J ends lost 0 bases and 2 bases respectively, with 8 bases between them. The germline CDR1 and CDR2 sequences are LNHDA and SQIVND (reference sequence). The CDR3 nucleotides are TGTGCCAGTAGTATAGACCCAGGGGGCAATCAGCCCCAGCATTTT. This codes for CASSIDPGGNQPQHF.

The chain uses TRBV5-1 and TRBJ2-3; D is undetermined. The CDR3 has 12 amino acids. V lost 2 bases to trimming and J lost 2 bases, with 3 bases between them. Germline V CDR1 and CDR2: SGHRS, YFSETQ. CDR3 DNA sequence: TGCGCCAGCAGCTTCCACACAGATACGCAGTATTTT. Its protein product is CASSFHTDTQYF.

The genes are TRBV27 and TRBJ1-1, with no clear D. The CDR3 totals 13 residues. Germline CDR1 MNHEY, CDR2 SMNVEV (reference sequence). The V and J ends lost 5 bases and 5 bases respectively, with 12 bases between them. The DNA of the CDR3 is TGTGCCAGCAGTCTCGAACCGGGGACTGAAGCTTTCTTT. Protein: CASSLEPGTEAFF.

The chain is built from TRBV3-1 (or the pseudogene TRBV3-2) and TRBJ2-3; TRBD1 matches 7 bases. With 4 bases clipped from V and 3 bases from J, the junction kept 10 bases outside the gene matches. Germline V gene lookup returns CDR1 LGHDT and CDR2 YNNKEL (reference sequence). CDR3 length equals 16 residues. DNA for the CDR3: TGTGCCAGCAGCCTAATCTCGCCAGGGGGTACAGATACGCAGTATTTT. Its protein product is CASSLISPGGTDTQYF.

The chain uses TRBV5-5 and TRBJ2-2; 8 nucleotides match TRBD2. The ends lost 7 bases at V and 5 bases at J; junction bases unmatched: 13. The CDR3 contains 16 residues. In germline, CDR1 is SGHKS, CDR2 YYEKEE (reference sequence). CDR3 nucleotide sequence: TGTGCCAGCTACCCTCCCGGGGGGGAGAGGACCGGGGAGCTGTTTTTT. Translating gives CASYPPGGERTGELFF. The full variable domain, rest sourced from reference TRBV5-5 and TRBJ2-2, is DAGVTQSPTHLIKTRGQQVTLRCSPISGHKSVSWYQQVLGQGPQFIFQYYEKEERGRGNFPDRFSARQFPNYSSELNVNALLLGDSALYLCASYPPGGERTGELFFGEGSRLTVL.

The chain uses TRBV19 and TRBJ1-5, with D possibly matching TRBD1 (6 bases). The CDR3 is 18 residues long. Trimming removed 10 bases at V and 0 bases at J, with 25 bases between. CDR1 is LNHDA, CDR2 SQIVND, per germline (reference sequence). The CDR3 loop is CATAGQRGGTGSNQPQHF. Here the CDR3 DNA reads TGTGCCACCGCTGGACAGCGAGGAGGAACGGGTAGCAATCAGCCCCAGCATTTT.

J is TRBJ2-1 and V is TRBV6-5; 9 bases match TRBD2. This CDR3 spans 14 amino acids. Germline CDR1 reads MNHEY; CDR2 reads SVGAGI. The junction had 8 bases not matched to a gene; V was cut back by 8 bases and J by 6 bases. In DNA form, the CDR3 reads TGTGCCAGCGGGGCGGGAGGGCCCGTCAATGAGCAGTTCTTC. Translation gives CASGAGGPVNEQFF.